This T cell receptor (beta chain) was observed in a study of breast tumors, draining lymph nodes, adjacent tissues. The lymph nodes were axillary draining lymph nodes from breast cancer patients. Study findings and constraints: Most tumor T cells seemingly derive from lymph node, then expand in tumor. Tumor T cell lymph node origin was a supported hypothesis, not proven.

There are many counts of this clonotype. Its specificity is unknown. CDR1 is SGHVS, CDR2 FQNEAQ, per germline. V lost 5 bases to trimming and J lost 1 base; unmatched junction nucleotides: 11. The length of the CDR3 is 16 residues. TCRdb called the multiplex PCR reads again in MiXCR, with one record for every CDR3 protein. The data contain some 85,000 distinct CDR3 sequences, over 25% of them singletons. Sample: axillary lymph node tissue. The receptor's source is a female donor with breast cancer. Some clones in this sample may be carry-over from other donors' samples. The chain is built from TRBV7-8 and TRBJ2-7; 7 bases map to TRBD1. CDR3 in DNA: TGTGCCAGCAGCCGGACCGAGGGACAGTTGTCCTACGAGCAGTACTTC. Translated: CASSRTEGQLSYEQYF. Full variable domain (outside the CDR3, taken from reference TRBV7-8 and TRBJ2-7): GAGVSQSPRYKVAKRGQDVALRCDPISGHVSLFWYQQALGQGPEFLTYFQNEAQLDKSGLPSDRFFAERPEGSVSTLKIQRTQQEDSAVYLCASSRTEGQLSYEQYFGPGTRLTVT.